The present T cell receptor beta chain was sequenced within a study of CD8+CD57+ T cells in acquired aplastic anemia. It was genomic DNA that served as the template for profiling TCR beta VDJ and CDR3. Using its own MiXCR run on the reads, TCRdb lists one record per CDR3 protein. The sample yields approximately 250,000 distinct CDR3 sequences, approximately 86% seen once. Study-level results: The study identified more than 25 CD8+ CDR3 sequences shared by patients and controls.

The CDR3 spans 13 residues. CDR1 is SGHVS and CDR2 is FQNEAQ in the germline V gene. All sequencing subjects had displayed CD8+CD57+ cell expansion on flow cytometry. The enrolled patients all had severe acquired aplastic anemia. None of the patients had been given any therapy when their blood was sampled. This clonotype was seen only once. Its antigen is as yet unknown. At one end, the junction sequence differs from germline, possibly due to a read error. The clonotype comes from a human donor with aplastic anemia. The rearrangement uses TRBV7-8 and TRBJ2-3, with a weak D call TRBD2 (6 bases). The sample consisted of sorted CD4+, CD8+, or CD8+CD57+ T cells (not recorded which) from PBMCs. The DNA of the CDR3 is TGTGCCAGCGGGGACGCGGGAAGACATACTAAGCATTTT. Its protein is CASGDAGRHTKHF.